This T cell receptor beta chain derives from a study of siplizumab effects on memory and regulatory T cells. The study's findings and limits: Among mappable alloreactive CD4+ clones, the Treg-derived fraction averaged around 69% with siplizumab versus under 30% in controls. Naive versus memory phenotype went unassigned for roughly 75-97% of proliferating CD4+ or CD8+ clones. The authors did not confirm suppressive function in proliferating Tregs from siplizumab cultures. Greater diversity than memory cells seemed evident in naive T cells, which also appeared to be major alloresponse contributors.

V shed 4 bases and J 3 bases; nucleotides not matched to a gene: 4. Germline V gene lookup returns CDR1 SSHAT and CDR2 FNYEAQ (reference sequence). The CDR3 runs to 16 residues. Sequencing used immunoSEQ multiplex PCR; TCRdb keeps in-frame clones, though not all of them. The sample has fewer than 130,000 clones, 80% to 95% seen once; the top ten hold 1.3%. Notes on this clone: Its antigen remains unidentified.

Source material: CD4+ T cells sorted from blood. The V call is TRBV7-7, the J call TRBJ2-5; 14 bases agree with TRBD2. This sequence originates from a human donor in good health. In DNA form, the CDR3 reads TGTGCCAGCAGCTCCGGACTAGCGGGGGGTAAAGAGACCCAGTACTTC. Amino acids: CASSSGLAGGKETQYF.